These 26 T cell receptor beta chains share one sample of origin, sequenced in a study of T-cell reconstitution after alpha-beta-depleted transplantation in children. Unique molecular identifiers were incorporated during preparation of the TCRbeta library. MiXCR was run by TCRdb on the PCR reads, yielding one entry per CDR3 protein. The sample holds some 180,000 distinct CDR3 sequences, approximately 6.9% seen once. Here the sequenced sample was PBMCs, taken before TCRalphabeta/CD19-depleted stem cell transplant. These receptors originate from a boy aged 2 to 10 with acute lymphoblastic leukemia, due to receive a stem cell transplant.

This clonotype was observed many times. The rearrangement joins TRBV29-1 to TRBJ2-5; possible D gene TRBD2, 6 bases. Germline lookup yields CDR1 SQVTM and CDR2 ANQGSEA. This CDR3 spans 14 amino acids. Trimming shortened V by 1 base and J by 3 bases, and 12 bases separated the two germline ends. As DNA, the CDR3 is TGCAGCGTTGAAGGCGGGAAGCGGGAAGAGACCCAGTACTTC. This codes for CSVEGGKREETQYF.

This clonotype was seen at least ten times. The genes are TRBV7-8 and TRBJ1-1; D not resolved. The germline V and J ends were trimmed by 0 bases and 5 bases, with 10 bases remaining between them. This CDR3 is 14 amino acids long. The germline V gene encodes CDR1 SGHVS and CDR2 FQNEAQ. The CDR3 region is CASSLAQVKTEAFF. The DNA of the CDR3 is TGTGCCAGCAGCTTAGCGCAGGTTAAGACTGAAGCTTTCTTT.

This clonotype was observed at least ten times. The chain links TRBV28 to TRBJ2-7; perhaps TRBD2 as D (5 bases). In germline, CDR1 is MDHEN, CDR2 SYDVKM. Trimming removed 4 bases from V and 6 bases from J, with 16 bases in between. CDR3 size: 14 residues. CDR3 loop: CASSSHLDFPEQYF. As DNA, the CDR3 is TGTGCCAGCAGTTCCCATTTGGACTTCCCCGAGCAGTACTTC.

This clonotype occurred a few times. The genes are TRBV20-1 and TRBJ2-1, with TRBD2 identical over 7 bases. J gave up 8 bases and V 6 bases, and 13 bases lay outside the gene matches. This CDR3 region has 14 residues. Germline assignment: CDR1 DFQATT and CDR2 SNEGSKA (reference sequence). This CDR3 is CSAGGTKGSDEQFF. CDR3 sequence (DNA): TGCAGTGCGGGAGGGACTAAGGGCAGCGATGAGCAGTTCTTC.

At least ten counts were recorded for this clonotype. The chain recombines TRBV29-1 with TRBJ1-5; TRBD1 agrees at 11 bases. Trimming at V came to 2 bases and at J to 1 base, leaving 7 bases not matched to a gene. Per germline, CDR1 SQVTM and CDR2 ANQGSEA. The CDR3 consists of 17 residues. DNA for the CDR3: TGCAGCGTTGAACCGGACAGGGGGCGGGTAAGCAATCAGCCCCAGCATTTT. Its protein product is CSVEPDRGRVSNQPQHF. Full variable domain (missing parts from reference TRBV29-1 and TRBJ1-5): SAVISQKPSRDICQRGTSLTIQCQVDSQVTMMFWYRQQPGQSLTLIATANQGSEATYESGFVIDKFPISRPNLTFSTLTVSNMSPEDSSIYLCSVEPDRGRVSNQPQHFGDGTRLSIL.

Many counts were recorded for this clonotype. This rearrangement joins TRBV6-1 to TRBJ2-7; D is undetermined. V was cut by 7 bases and J by 2 bases, with 9 bases left in between. This CDR3 comprises 12 residues. Germline values: CDR1 MNHNS, CDR2 SASEGT. The CDR3 sequence: CASKLTTYEQYF. The CDR3 bases are TGTGCCAGCAAGTTGACAACCTACGAGCAGTACTTC.

This clonotype was detected ten times or more. The V call is TRBV28, the J call TRBJ2-1, with TRBD1 matching over 8 bases. The CDR3 sequence is 15 residues long. The germline gives CDR1 MDHEN, CDR2 SYDVKM. V gave up 7 bases and J gave up 7 bases; unmatched junction bases: 12. The CDR3: CASTPGAQGANEQFF. CDR3 nucleotide sequence: TGTGCCAGCACCCCCGGGGCTCAGGGGGCAAATGAGCAGTTCTTC.

This clonotype appeared many times. This chain uses TRBV6-2 or TRBV6-3 with TRBJ1-5; TRBD1 matches 7 bases. The CDR3 contains 17 residues. In germline, CDR1 is MNHEY, CDR2 SVGEGT. Unmatched junction bases numbered 13, after V lost 6 bases and J lost 2 bases. CDR3 in amino acids: CASRQTPGTVRNQPQHF. The DNA for the CDR3 is TGTGCCAGCAGGCAAACCCCCGGGACAGTGCGCAATCAGCCCCAGCATTTT.

This clonotype was seen repeatedly, ten times or more. This rearrangement joins TRBV4-2 to TRBJ2-3; maybe TRBD2 (5 bases). This CDR3 has 18 amino acids. Trimming took 3 bases from V and 0 from J, leaving 19 bases between them. The germline gives CDR1 LGHNA, CDR2 YNFKEQ. The CDR3 DNA reads TGTGCCAGCAGCCACCTACGGAGGAACCGGCGGAGCACAGATACGCAGTATTTT. Its protein is CASSHLRRNRRSTDTQYF.

There are a few counts of this clonotype. The gene calls are TRBV7-9 and TRBJ2-1; D not resolved. CDR1 is SEHNR, CDR2 FQNEAQ, per germline (reference sequence). This CDR3 comprises 15 residues. V was clipped by 5 bases and J by 0 bases, with 11 bases between them. CDR3 loop: CASSPRVSSYNEQFF. The CDR3 bases are TGTGCCAGCAGCCCCCGTGTCAGCTCCTACAATGAGCAGTTCTTC.

This clonotype was seen at least ten times. V usage is TRBV3-1 and J usage is TRBJ2-1, with a possible D match to TRBD2 (6 bases). The V end was cut by 3 bases, the J end by 8 bases, with 11 bases between. Germline V gene data show CDR1 as LGHDT and CDR2 as YNNKEL (reference sequence). The CDR3 consists of 13 residues. In DNA, the CDR3 is TGTGCCAGCAGCCAGCGGGACTGGTATGAGCAGTTCTTC. Its translation: CASSQRDWYEQFF.

This clonotype has only a few counts. The chain carries TRBV7-2 and TRBJ2-5; 8 nucleotides match TRBD1. V trimming: 6 bases; J trimming: 5 bases; junction bases outside the gene matches: 5. In germline, CDR1 is SGHTA, CDR2 FQGNSA. The CDR3 loop spans 13 amino acids. CDR3 in DNA: TGTGCCAGCAGACTCAGGGGGCTGGAGACCCAGTACTTC. Encoded protein: CASRLRGLETQYF.

This clonotype was picked up many times. V is TRBV12-3 or TRBV12-4 and J is TRBJ1-1, with D perhaps matching TRBD1 (6 bases). Trimming removed 4 bases from V and 6 bases from J, with 12 bases in between. This CDR3 spans 13 amino acids. The CDR3 DNA follows: TGTGCCAGCAGTTACCTAGGGGGTCCTGAAGCTTTCTTT. Its protein is CASSYLGGPEAFF.

This clonotype has at least ten counts. V gene TRBV5-1 combines with J gene TRBJ2-1, with D possibly TRBD1 on 5 matching bases. CDR3 length equals 13 residues. V shed 2 bases and J shed 6 bases, with 9 bases lying between them. Looked up from germline, CDR1 is SGHRS and CDR2 is YFSETQ. Here the CDR3 reads CASSLSRVNEQFF. CDR3 in DNA: TGCGCCAGCAGCTTAAGCAGGGTCAATGAGCAGTTCTTC. Complete variable domain (other parts from reference TRBV5-1 and TRBJ2-1): KAGVTQTPRYLIKTRGQQVTLSCSPISGHRSVSWYQQTPGQGLQFLFEYFSETQRNKGNFPGRFSGRQFSNSRSEMNVSTLELGDSALYLCASSLSRVNEQFFGPGTRLTVL.

The rearrangement joins TRBV2 to TRBJ2-1; TRBD1 matches 8 bases. This CDR3 has 11 amino acids. Germline trimming cut 8 bases from V and 14 bases from J; bases unmatched to any gene: 8. The V gene's germline CDR1 is SNHLY and CDR2 FYNNEI. The CDR3 protein is CASYSRTGKFF. The CDR3 coding sequence is TGTGCCAGCTACTCTCGGACAGGGAAGTTCTTC.

This clonotype was detected a few times. V usage is TRBV29-1 and J usage is TRBJ2-7; 12 bases are a match to TRBD2. Germline CDR1 is SQVTM and CDR2 is ANQGSEA. V was clipped by 8 bases and J by 2 bases; unmatched bases: 19. CDR3 length equals 18 residues. The DNA for the CDR3 is TGCAGCCGGGGTTCCGGGACTAGCGGGTCGGGGCCTCCCTACGAGCAGTACTTC. It encodes CSRGSGTSGSGPPYEQYF.

V gene TRBV20-1 combines with J gene TRBJ1-4; D not certain. Looked up from germline, CDR1 is DFQATT and CDR2 is SNEGSKA (reference sequence). Trimming took off 5 bases at V and 8 bases at J, with 15 bases between the two ends. The CDR3 runs to 13 residues. CDR3 residues: CSARYDKKEKLFF. In DNA, the CDR3 is TGCAGTGCTCGTTATGATAAGAAGGAAAAACTGTTTTTT.

This clonotype was seen only once. The J gene is TRBJ2-3, the V gene TRBV6-2 or TRBV6-3, with 10 nucleotides matching TRBD2. V lost 4 bases and J lost 5; bases outside the gene matches: 12. CDR1 MNHEY and CDR2 SVGEGT come from the germline V gene. There are 17 residues in the CDR3. The CDR3 loop is CASSSRGAGGLQDTQYF. The CDR3 DNA is TGTGCCAGCAGTTCGAGGGGAGCGGGGGGGCTTCAAGATACGCAGTATTTT.

Ten or more counts support this clonotype. This rearrangement joins TRBV29-1 to TRBJ2-7, with unresolved D. Trimming pared 3 bases from V and 2 bases from J, leaving 8 bases between. The CDR3 is made up of 12 amino acids. The germline gives CDR1 SQVTM, CDR2 ANQGSEA. The CDR3 bases are TGCAGCGTTGAGGTCGGTACCTACGAGCAGTACTTC. Its protein product is CSVEVGTYEQYF.

V and J are TRBV20-1 and TRBJ1-3; no clear D. Trimming stripped 0 bases from V and 2 bases from J, with 11 bases between. This CDR3 contains 15 residues. The germline CDR1 and CDR2 sequences are DFQATT and SNEGSKA (reference sequence). The CDR3, as DNA: TGCAGTGCTAGAGATGAGACTTCGCCTGGAAACACCATATATTTT. This gives the protein CSARDETSPGNTIYF.

This clonotype was observed many times. The chain carries TRBV29-1 and TRBJ2-7; D not certain. The germline V gene has CDR1 SQVTM and CDR2 ANQGSEA. The V gene lost 6 bases and the J gene lost 0 bases, with 9 bases spanning the gap. This CDR3 comprises 12 residues. CDR3 in DNA: TGCAGCGTGTCTATCGCCTCCTACGAGCAGTACTTC. This translates into CSVSIASYEQYF.

On this clonotype itself: This may be a read error, as it is one base from a much larger clone. V gene TRBV5-6 combines with J gene TRBJ2-1; tentative D call: TRBD1 (5 bases). Germline CDR1 is SGHDT and CDR2 is YYEEEE. This CDR3 spans 17 amino acids. Trimming stripped 9 bases from V and 11 bases from J, with 33 bases between. CDR3 protein: CATKGGFGAGLGRKQFF. The CDR3 nucleotides read TGTGCCACCAAAGGCGGATTTGGTGCAGGGCTGGGGCGAAAGCAGTTCTTC. The whole variable domain, filled in from reference TRBV5-6 and TRBJ2-1, reads DAGVTQSPTHLIKTRGQQVTLRCSPKSGHDTVSWYQQALGQGPQFIFQYYEEEERQRGNFPDRFSGHQFPNYSSELNVNALLLGDSALYLCATKGGFGAGLGRKQFFGPGTRLTVL.

This clonotype appeared many times. The chain is built from TRBV6-2 or TRBV6-3 and TRBJ1-5; D is unclear. Trimming took off 8 bases at V and 6 bases at J, with 17 bases between the two ends. The CDR3 consists of 14 residues. The germline V gene has CDR1 MNHEY and CDR2 SVGEGT. The CDR3 reads CASFEAGSGQPQHF. The CDR3, as DNA: TGTGCCAGCTTTGAAGCGGGGTCGGGTCAGCCCCAGCATTTT.

The chain has TRBV12-3 or TRBV12-4 and TRBJ1-6; D is uncertain. The ends were cut back, 0 bases at V and 7 bases at J, with 4 bases in the middle. This CDR3 spans 13 amino acids. The CDR3 is CASSLASNSPLHF. CDR3 DNA sequence: TGTGCCAGCAGTTTAGCCTCAAATTCACCCCTCCACTTT.

This clonotype was picked up many times. The V and J genes are TRBV20-1 and TRBJ2-3; possible D gene TRBD1, 6 bases. In germline, CDR1 is DFQATT, CDR2 SNEGSKA (reference sequence). V shed 6 bases and J shed 1 base, with 11 bases lying between them. This CDR3 is built from 13 residues. Here the CDR3 DNA reads TGCAGTGCGACAGGAGTTGGCACAGATACGCAGTATTTT. The encoded protein is CSATGVGTDTQYF.

The gene calls are TRBV11-3 and TRBJ2-3; 9 bases line up with TRBD2. V lost 4 bases, J lost 2 bases, and 4 bases stayed unmatched. Per the germline V gene, CDR1 is SGHNT and CDR2 is YENEEA. CDR3 length: 15 residues. For the CDR3, the DNA is TGTGCCAGCAGCTCCGCGGGAGGGAACACAGATACGCAGTATTTT. Residues: CASSSAGGNTDTQYF.